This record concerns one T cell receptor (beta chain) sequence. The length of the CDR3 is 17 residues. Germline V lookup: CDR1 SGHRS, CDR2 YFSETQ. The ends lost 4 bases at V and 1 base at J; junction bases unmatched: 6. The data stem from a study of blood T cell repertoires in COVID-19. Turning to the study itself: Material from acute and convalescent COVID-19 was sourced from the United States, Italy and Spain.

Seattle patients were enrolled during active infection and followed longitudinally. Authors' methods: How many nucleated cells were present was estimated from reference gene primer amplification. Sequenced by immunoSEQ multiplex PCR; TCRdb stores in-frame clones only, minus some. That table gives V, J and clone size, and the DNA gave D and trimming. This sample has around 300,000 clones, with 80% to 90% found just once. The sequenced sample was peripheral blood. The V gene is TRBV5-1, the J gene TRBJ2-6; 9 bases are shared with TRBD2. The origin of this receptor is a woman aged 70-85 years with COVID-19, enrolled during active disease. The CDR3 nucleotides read TGCGCCAGCAGCAGGAGCGGGGGGACTTCTGGGGCCAACGTCCTGACTTTC. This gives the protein CASSRSGGTSGANVLTF.